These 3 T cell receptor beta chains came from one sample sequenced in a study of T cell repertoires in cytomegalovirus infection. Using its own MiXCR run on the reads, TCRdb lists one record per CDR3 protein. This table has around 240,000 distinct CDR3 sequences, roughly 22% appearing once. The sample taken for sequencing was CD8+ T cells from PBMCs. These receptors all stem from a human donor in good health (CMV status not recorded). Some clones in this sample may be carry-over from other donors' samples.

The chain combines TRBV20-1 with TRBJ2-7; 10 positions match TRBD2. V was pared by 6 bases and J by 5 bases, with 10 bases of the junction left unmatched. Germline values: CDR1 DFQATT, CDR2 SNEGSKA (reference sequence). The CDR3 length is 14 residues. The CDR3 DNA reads TGCAGTGCCCCAGCGGGGGGGGGTGCGGACGAGCAGTACTTC. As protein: CSAPAGGGADEQYF.

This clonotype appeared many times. CDR3 sequence reads: CASSLGRTTDTQYF. CDR3 nucleotide sequence: TGTGCCAGCAGTTTGGGTAGAACCACAGATACGCAGTATTTT. The chain is built from TRBV28 and TRBJ2-3; D not resolved. V was cut by 3 bases and J by 2 bases, with 9 bases left in between. Germline CDR1 and CDR2: MDHEN and SYDVKM. The CDR3 totals 14 residues.

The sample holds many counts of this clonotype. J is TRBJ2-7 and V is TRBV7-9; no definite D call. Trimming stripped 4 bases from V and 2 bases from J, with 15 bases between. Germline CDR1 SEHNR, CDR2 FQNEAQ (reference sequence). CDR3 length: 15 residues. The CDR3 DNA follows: TGTGCCAGCAGCTCGAACCGGGTGCAGACCTACGAGCAGTACTTC. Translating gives CASSSNRVQTYEQYF.